The rows below give T cell receptor beta chains drawn from one sample of a study of preoperative IRX-2 immunotherapy in early breast cancer. Some clones are missing from TCRdb's copy, which holds only in-frame ones; the method was immunoSEQ multiplex PCR. The data hold about 15,000 clones, with approximately 90% observed a single time. The sample was acquired from a patient treated with IRX-2 immunotherapy. These receptors were collected from a human donor with breast cancer. CDR3s include the opening cysteine and the closing phenylalanine or tryptophan. The D gene is left open where the match is weak. A row's size may be missing; if present it is once, few, many or a size class.

TRBJ2-5,TRBV27,TRBD1,-,CASSPTQGAETQYF,TGTGCCAGCAGTCCGACACAGGGGGCGGAGACCCAGTACTTC
TRBJ1-6,TRBV30,-,-,CAWRPAGLNSPLHF,TGTGCCTGGCGTCCGGCGGGTTTAAATTCACCCCTCCACTTT
TRBJ1-2,TRBV27,TRBD1,-,CASSFADRVNGYTF,TGTGCCAGCAGTTTTGCAGACAGGGTAAATGGCTACACCTTC
TRBJ1-1,TRBV27,-,-,CASSFDRNTEAFF,TGTGCCAGCAGTTTTGACAGGAACACTGAAGCTTTCTTT
TRBJ1-4,TRBV19,-,-,CASSIMGAGEKLFF,TGTGCCAGTAGTATTATGGGGGCTGGGGAAAAACTGTTTTTT
TRBJ1-5,TRBV27,-,-,CASNRDGSNQPQHF,TGTGCCAGCAACCGGGACGGTAGCAATCAGCCCCAGCATTTT
TRBJ1-1,TRBV30,-,-,CAWKGSGKNTEAFF,TGTGCCTGGAAGGGCTCAGGGAAGAACACTGAAGCTTTCTTT
TRBJ2-2,TRBV5-6,TRBD2,-,CASSSLLAGGRTGELFF,TGTGCCAGCAGCTCCCTCCTAGCGGGGGGGCGCACCGGGGAGCTGTTTTTT
TRBJ2-7,TRBV28,-,once,CASSPPAAGPYEQYF,TGTGCCAGCAGCCCTCCCGCGGCAGGGCCCTACGAGCAGTACTTC
TRBJ2-1,TRBV10-3,TRBD2,-,CATRSGGTDNEQFF,TGCGCGACCCGCAGCGGGGGGACGGACAATGAGCAGTTCTTC
TRBJ2-3,TRBV18,-,-,CASSLGHRTDTQYF,TGTGCCAGCTCACTCGGACATCGCACAGATACGCAGTATTTT
TRBJ2-1,TRBV25-1,-,-,CASSEYPSHRAYNEQFF,TGTGCCAGCAGTGAATATCCATCCCACAGGGCCTACAATGAGCAGTTCTTC
TRBJ1-3,TRBV6-6,-,-,CASSQGSRGNTIYF,TGTGCCAGCAGTCAAGGGAGTCGTGGAAACACCATATATTTT
TRBJ2-3,TRBV5-4,-,-,CASGGLTDTQYF,TGTGCCAGTGGTGGTTTGACAGATACGCAGTATTTT
TRBJ2-3,TRBV18,-,-,CASSSSVADTQYF,TGTGCCAGCTCATCTTCCGTGGCAGATACGCAGTATTTT
TRBJ1-1,TRBV2,-,few,CASSFSGNTEAFF,TGTGCCAGCAGTTTCTCCGGGAACACTGAAGCTTTCTTT
TRBJ1-1,TRBV5-6,-,-,CASSLDTEAFF,TGTGCCAGCAGCTTGGACACTGAAGCTTTCTTT
TRBJ1-1,TRBV5-4,-,few,CASSSPGTSPGPAFF,TGTGCCAGCAGTTCTCCCGGGACCAGTCCTGGACCAGCTTTCTTT
TRBJ1-6,TRBV11-3,-,-,CASSLAGIGSPLHF,TGTGCCAGCAGCTTAGCAGGGATAGGTTCACCCCTCCACTTT
TRBJ1-1,TRBV6-1,TRBD1,-,CASNARVTGVTFF,TGTGCCAGCAACGCCAGAGTAACAGGGGTCACTTTCTTT
TRBJ1-5,TRBV19,TRBD1,-,CASDTGTGWNQPQHF,TGTGCCAGTGATACCGGGACAGGGTGGAATCAGCCCCAGCATTTT
TRBJ2-5,TRBV5-1,TRBD1,-,CASSNPGGRETQYF,TGCGCCAGCAGCAACCCAGGGGGTCGAGAGACCCAGTACTTC
TRBJ1-1,TRBV7-9,TRBD1,-,CASSLTGLGTEAFF,TGTGCCAGCAGCTTGACAGGGCTGGGGACTGAAGCTTTCTTT
TRBJ1-6,TRBV6-1,TRBD1,-,CASSGRDRASYNSPLHF,TGTGCCAGCAGTGGTCGGGACAGGGCCTCCTATAATTCACCCCTCCACTTT
TRBJ2-2,TRBV14,-,-,CASSKTGQSNTGELFF,TGTGCCAGCAGCAAGACCGGGCAGTCGAACACCGGGGAGCTGTTTTTT
TRBJ2-7,TRBV6-5,-,-,CASSSVPSDEQYF,TGTGCCAGCAGTTCGGTCCCGTCAGACGAGCAGTACTTC
TRBJ2-1,TRBV19,-,-,CASSTLGGTGGRYEQFF,TGTGCCAGTAGTACCCTGGGTGGGACGGGCGGCCGGTATGAGCAGTTCTTC
TRBJ1-2,TRBV10-3,TRBD1,-,CAASGQQNYGYTF,TGTGCCGCCTCGGGACAGCAAAACTATGGCTACACCTTC